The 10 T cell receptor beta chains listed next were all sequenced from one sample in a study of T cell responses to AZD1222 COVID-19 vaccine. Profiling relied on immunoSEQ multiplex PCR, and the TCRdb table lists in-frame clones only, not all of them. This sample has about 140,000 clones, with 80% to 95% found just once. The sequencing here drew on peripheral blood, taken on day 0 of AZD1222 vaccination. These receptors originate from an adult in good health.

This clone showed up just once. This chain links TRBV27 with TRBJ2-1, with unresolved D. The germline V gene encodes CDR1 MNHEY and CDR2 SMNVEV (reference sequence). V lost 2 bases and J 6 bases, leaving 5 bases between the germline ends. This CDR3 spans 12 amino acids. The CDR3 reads CASSLGVNEQFF. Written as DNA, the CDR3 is TGTGCCAGCAGTTTAGGTGTCAATGAGCAGTTCTTC.

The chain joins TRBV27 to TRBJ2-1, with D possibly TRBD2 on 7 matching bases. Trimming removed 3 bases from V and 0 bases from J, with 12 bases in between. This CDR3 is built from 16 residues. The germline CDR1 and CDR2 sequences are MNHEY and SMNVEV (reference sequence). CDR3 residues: CASSFGGQSSYNEQFF. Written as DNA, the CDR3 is TGTGCCAGCAGTTTCGGGGGGCAGAGCTCCTACAATGAGCAGTTCTTC.

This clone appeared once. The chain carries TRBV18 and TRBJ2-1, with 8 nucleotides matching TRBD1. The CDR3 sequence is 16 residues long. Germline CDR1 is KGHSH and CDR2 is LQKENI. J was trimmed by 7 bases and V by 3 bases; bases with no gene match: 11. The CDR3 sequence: CASSPVVQGARNEQFF. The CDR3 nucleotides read TGTGCCAGCTCACCGGTGGTGCAGGGGGCGAGAAATGAGCAGTTCTTC.

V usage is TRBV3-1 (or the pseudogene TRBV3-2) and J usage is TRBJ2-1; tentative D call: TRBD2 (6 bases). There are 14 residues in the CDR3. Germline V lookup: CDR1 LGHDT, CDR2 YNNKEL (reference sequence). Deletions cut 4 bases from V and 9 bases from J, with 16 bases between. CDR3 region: CASSPQWIAAEQFF. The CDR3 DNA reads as TGTGCCAGCAGCCCACAGTGGATAGCGGCTGAGCAGTTCTTC.

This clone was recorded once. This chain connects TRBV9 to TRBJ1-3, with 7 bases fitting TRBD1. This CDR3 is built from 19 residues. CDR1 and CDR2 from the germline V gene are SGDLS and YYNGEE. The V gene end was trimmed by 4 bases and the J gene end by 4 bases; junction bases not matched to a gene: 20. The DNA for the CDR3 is TGTGCCAGCAGCCCGAGGGACAGCGTGTCCCTTCATGCGGGAAACACCATATATTTT. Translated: CASSPRDSVSLHAGNTIYF.

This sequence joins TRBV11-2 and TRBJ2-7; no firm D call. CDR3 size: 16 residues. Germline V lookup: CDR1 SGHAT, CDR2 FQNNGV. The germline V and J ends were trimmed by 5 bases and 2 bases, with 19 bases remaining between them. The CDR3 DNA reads TGTGCCAGCAGCCCCCCAGGATTTGCGGTAGCCTACGAGCAGTACTTC. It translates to CASSPPGFAVAYEQYF.

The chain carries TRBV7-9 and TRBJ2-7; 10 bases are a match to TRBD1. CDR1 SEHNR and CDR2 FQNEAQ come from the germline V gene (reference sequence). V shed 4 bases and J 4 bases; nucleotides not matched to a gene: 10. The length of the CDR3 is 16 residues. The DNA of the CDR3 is TGTGCCAGCAGCTCGGCCGGGACAGGGGAAGGATACGAGCAGTACTTC. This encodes CASSSAGTGEGYEQYF. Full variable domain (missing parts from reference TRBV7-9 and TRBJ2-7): DTGVSQNPRHKITKRGQNVTFRCDPISEHNRLYWYRQTLGQGPEFLTYFQNEAQLEKSRLLSDRFSAERPKGSFSTLEIQRTEQGDSAMYLCASSSAGTGEGYEQYFGPGTRLTVT.

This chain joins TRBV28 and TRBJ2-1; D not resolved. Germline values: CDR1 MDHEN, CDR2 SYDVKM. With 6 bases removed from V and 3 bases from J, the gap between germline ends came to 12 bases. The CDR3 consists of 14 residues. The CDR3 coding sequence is TGTGCCAGCAGCCGGGCCGGCAACTACAATGAGCAGTTCTTC. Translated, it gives CASSRAGNYNEQFF.

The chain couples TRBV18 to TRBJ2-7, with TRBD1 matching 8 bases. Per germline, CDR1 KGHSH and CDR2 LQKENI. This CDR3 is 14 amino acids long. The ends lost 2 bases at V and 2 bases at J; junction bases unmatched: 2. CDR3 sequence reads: CASSPETGAYEQYF. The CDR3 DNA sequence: TGTGCCAGCTCACCAGAGACAGGGGCCTACGAGCAGTACTTC.

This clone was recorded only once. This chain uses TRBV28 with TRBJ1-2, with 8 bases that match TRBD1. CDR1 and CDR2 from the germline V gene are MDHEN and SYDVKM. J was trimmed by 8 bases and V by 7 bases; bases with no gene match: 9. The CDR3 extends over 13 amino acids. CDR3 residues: CASIIQGAEGYTF. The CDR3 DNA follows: TGTGCCAGCATTATTCAGGGGGCTGAAGGCTACACCTTC.